Each of the 27 T cell receptor beta chains below was sequenced from the same sample in a study of shared clonotypes between healthy human individuals. The naive CD8 fraction comprised CD45RO-negative cells positively selected for CCR7 and excluded terminally differentiated effector memory CD45RA+ cells. The method was immunoSEQ multiplex PCR; TCRdb's version includes in-frame clones alone and lacks a portion of them. The sample holds 2 million or so clones, about 94% seen once. The source material was naive CD8+ T cells sorted from blood. All receptors come from a man aged 18 to 35 in good health.

As to this clone: Other DNA sequences in this specimen translate into the identical CDR3. The V call is TRBV29-1, the J call TRBJ2-7; TRBD1 aligns across 9 bases. The CDR3 consists of 13 residues. The V gene's germline CDR1 is SQVTM and CDR2 ANQGSEA. V was clipped by 5 bases and J by 1 base; unmatched bases: 3. The CDR3 DNA reads TGCAGCGTTACAGGGGGCGATTCCTACGAGCAGTACTTC. Translated: CSVTGGDSYEQYF.

This rearrangement joins TRBV13 to TRBJ1-2; D is unclear. CDR3 size: 12 residues. V was cut by 1 base and J by 8 bases, with 8 bases left in between. The germline CDR1 and CDR2 sequences are PRHDT and FYEKMQ (reference sequence). The CDR3 sequence is CASSLVGEGYTF. CDR3 in DNA: TGTGCCAGCAGCTTAGTAGGTGAGGGCTACACCTTC.

The gene calls are TRBV13 and TRBJ2-2, with D uncertain. The germline V gene has CDR1 PRHDT and CDR2 FYEKMQ (reference sequence). V was shortened by 5 bases and J by 3 bases, with 7 bases between the two germline ends. This CDR3 contains 13 residues. The CDR3: CASSMEDTGELFF. The CDR3, as DNA: TGTGCCAGCAGCATGGAAGACACCGGGGAGCTGTTTTTT.

Comment on this clone: This sample includes further DNA sequences coding for the same CDR3. J is TRBJ2-1 and V is TRBV7-9; tentatively, D is TRBD1 (6 bases). Trimming took off 4 bases at V and 9 bases at J, with 10 bases between the two ends. From germline, CDR1 is SEHNR and CDR2 FQNEAQ (reference sequence). The CDR3 spans 12 residues. The CDR3 here is CASSSQGGEQFF. As DNA, the CDR3 is TGTGCCAGCAGCTCACAGGGTGGTGAGCAGTTCTTC.

V and J are TRBV5-5 and TRBJ1-5, with 8 bases lining up with TRBD1. Germline assignment: CDR1 SGHKS and CDR2 YYEKEE (reference sequence). With 4 bases clipped from V and 0 bases from J, the junction kept 9 bases outside the gene matches. The CDR3 totals 17 residues. The CDR3 protein is CASSPGQGPYSNQPQHF. The CDR3 nucleotides read TGTGCCAGCAGCCCAGGACAGGGTCCCTATAGCAATCAGCCCCAGCATTTT.

The V and J genes are TRBV14 and TRBJ2-2; 9 bases align to TRBD1. The CDR3 sequence is 15 residues long. The trim removed 3 bases at V and 2 bases at J, leaving 1 base unmatched. CDR1 SGHDN and CDR2 FVKESK come from the germline V gene. CDR3 coding DNA: TGTGCCAGCAGCCAGGACAGGGGCAACACCGGGGAGCTGTTTTTT. Protein: CASSQDRGNTGELFF.

The J gene is TRBJ2-7, the V gene TRBV5-1; 7 nucleotides line up with TRBD2. Per germline, CDR1 SGHRS and CDR2 YFSETQ. The CDR3 totals 17 residues. The V segment lost 0 bases and the J segment 2 bases; nucleotides outside the gene matches: 11. The CDR3 loop is CASSLDVRREPAYEQYF. CDR3 DNA sequence: TGCGCCAGCAGCTTGGATGTGAGGCGGGAGCCCGCCTACGAGCAGTACTTC. The full variable domain, its missing parts supplied by reference TRBV5-1 and TRBJ2-7, is KAGVTQTPRYLIKTRGQQVTLSCSPISGHRSVSWYQQTPGQGLQFLFEYFSETQRNKGNFPGRFSGRQFSNSRSEMNVSTLELGDSALYLCASSLDVRREPAYEQYFGPGTRLTVT.

The CDR3 region is CASSQASGTGYNEQFF. Written as DNA, the CDR3 is TGCGCCAGCAGCCAGGCTAGCGGGACCGGCTACAATGAGCAGTTCTTC. The rearrangement joins TRBV4-1 to TRBJ2-1; 9 bases are a match to TRBD2. Germline lookup yields CDR1 MGHRA and CDR2 YSYEKL. The ends lost 3 bases at V and 3 bases at J; junction bases unmatched: 6. The CDR3 runs to 16 residues.

V usage is TRBV4-1 and J usage is TRBJ2-7, with a possible D match to TRBD2 (5 bases). The CDR3 runs to 17 residues. The germline V gene encodes CDR1 MGHRA and CDR2 YSYEKL. The ends were cut back, 2 bases at V and 3 bases at J, with 20 bases in the middle. The CDR3 sequence is CASSQFQVAPLVYEQYF. The DNA for the CDR3 is TGCGCCAGCAGCCAATTCCAGGTAGCCCCACTAGTCTACGAGCAGTACTTC.

The V gene is TRBV7-8, the J gene TRBJ2-1; D might be TRBD1 or TRBD2, each matching 5 bases. The CDR3 contains 14 residues. V was cut by 5 bases and J by 4 bases, with 12 bases left in between. Germline V lookup: CDR1 SGHVS, CDR2 FQNEAQ. In DNA, the CDR3 is TGTGCCAGCAGCCTCCGGGACGGATACAATGAGCAGTTCTTC. Translating gives CASSLRDGYNEQFF.

V gene TRBV30 combines with J gene TRBJ1-2; D unresolved. Germline-derived CDR1 and CDR2 are GTSNPN and SVGIG (reference sequence). Trimming left V 0 bases short and J 1 base short, with 6 bases between. The CDR3 runs to 13 residues. The CDR3 spells CAWSVGHNYGYTF. The CDR3 region has the DNA TGTGCCTGGAGTGTAGGTCATAACTATGGCTACACCTTC.

The rearrangement joins TRBV7-6 to TRBJ2-5; no definite D call. Germline lookup yields CDR1 SGHVS and CDR2 FNYEAQ. The ends were cut back, 1 base at V and 0 bases at J, with 9 bases in the middle. The CDR3 covers 15 residues. CDR3 amino acids: CASSLGEMYQETQYF. The CDR3 coding sequence is TGTGCCAGCAGCTTAGGGGAAATGTACCAAGAGACCCAGTACTTC.

The chain has TRBV4-1 and TRBJ1-2, with 9 bases matching TRBD1. This CDR3 spans 17 amino acids. After removal of 0 bases from V and 7 bases from J, the junction contained 12 bases not matched to a gene. Germline-derived CDR1 and CDR2 are MGHRA and YSYEKL. In DNA, the CDR3 is TGCGCCAGCAGCCAAGATATGGCGTCTAGGGACAGGGCTGGCTACACCTTC. This gives the protein CASSQDMASRDRAGYTF.

The gene calls are TRBV7-9 and TRBJ2-5; the match to TRBD1 covers 9 bases. The trim removed 5 bases at V and 5 bases at J, leaving 12 bases unmatched. CDR3 length: 16 residues. The V gene's germline CDR1 is SEHNR and CDR2 FQNEAQ (reference sequence). CDR3: CASSRVTGQGGETQYF. Here the CDR3 DNA reads TGTGCCAGCAGCCGGGTTACGGGACAGGGCGGCGAGACCCAGTACTTC.

A remark on this clone: Other DNA sequences in this specimen translate into the identical CDR3. The CDR3 region has the DNA TGTGCCAGCAGTTTATCGCCAGGGGGAGGCACTGAAGCTTTCTTT. It encodes CASSLSPGGGTEAFF. This chain links TRBV27 with TRBJ1-1; 7 positions agree with TRBD1. CDR1 is MNHEY, CDR2 SMNVEV, per germline (reference sequence). CDR3 length equals 15 residues. V shed 0 bases, J shed 4 bases, and the junction held 5 bases outside the gene matches.

The V call is TRBV25-1, the J call TRBJ2-3; 11 bases line up with TRBD2. The ends lost 4 bases at V and 4 bases at J; junction bases unmatched: 4. CDR1 MGHDK and CDR2 SYGVNS come from the germline V gene. The CDR3 sequence is 15 residues long. For the CDR3, the DNA is TGTGCCAGCAGTGCTTGGACTAGCGGGTCAGATACGCAGTATTTT. Protein sequence: CASSAWTSGSDTQYF.

V and J are TRBV9 and TRBJ2-2, with D unclear. V was pared by 0 bases and J by 1 base, with 7 bases between. The CDR3 totals 15 residues. CDR1 SGDLS and CDR2 YYNGEE come from the germline V gene. CDR3 nucleotides: TGTGCCAGCAGCGTAGGAGGCAGGAACACCGGGGAGCTGTTTTTT. It is translated as CASSVGGRNTGELFF.

This clone was seen just once. The chain is built from TRBV15 and TRBJ1-1; D unclear. The V gene lost 3 bases and the J gene lost 1 base, with 9 bases spanning the gap. Germline V lookup: CDR1 LNHNV, CDR2 YYDKDF (reference sequence). This CDR3 has 14 amino acids. This CDR3 reads CATSSLTENTEAFF. CDR3 in DNA: TGTGCCACCAGCAGTTTAACAGAGAACACTGAAGCTTTCTTT. Full variable domain (remainder filled in from reference TRBV15 and TRBJ1-1): DAMVIQNPRYQVTQFGKPVTLSCSQTLNHNVMYWYQQKSSQAPKLLFHYYDKDFNNEADTPDNFQSRRPNTSFCFLDIRSPGLGDTAMYLCATSSLTENTEAFFGQGTRLTVV.

This chain connects TRBV5-6 to TRBJ2-6, with TRBD1 identical over 8 bases. Germline lookup yields CDR1 SGHDT and CDR2 YYEEEE. J was trimmed by 4 bases and V by 5 bases; bases with no gene match: 8. The CDR3 loop spans 16 amino acids. CDR3 residues: CASRSGQGTGANVLTF. The CDR3 DNA is TGTGCCAGCAGATCAGGACAGGGCACCGGGGCCAACGTCCTGACTTTC.

V gene TRBV4-3 combines with J gene TRBJ1-3, with unresolved D. This CDR3 region has 15 residues. Trimming cost V 0 bases and J 4 bases, with 10 bases left between them. Germline V CDR1 and CDR2: LGHNA, YSLEER. The CDR3 is CASSQESVHGNTIYF. For the CDR3, the DNA is TGCGCCAGCAGCCAAGAATCGGTCCACGGAAACACCATATATTTT.

A note on this clone: The same CDR3 is also encoded by other DNA sequences in this sample. CDR3 DNA: TGTGCCAGTAGTATCAGGGCAGGGCCCTACGAGCAGTACTTC. Its protein is CASSIRAGPYEQYF. The genes are TRBV19 and TRBJ2-7; maybe TRBD1 (5 bases). Germline V gene data show CDR1 as LNHDA and CDR2 as SQIVND (reference sequence). Trimming took off 3 bases at V and 2 bases at J, with 11 bases between the two ends. This CDR3 is 14 amino acids long.

CDR3 residues: CASSLPLAGGTYEQYF. The CDR3 DNA is TGTGCCAGCAGCTTACCGCTAGCGGGTGGCACCTACGAGCAGTACTTC. The chain employs TRBV7-2 and TRBJ2-7; 8 bases are shared with TRBD2. The CDR3 loop spans 16 amino acids. With V trimmed by 2 bases and J by 2 bases, 8 bases remained unmatched. Per the germline V gene, CDR1 is SGHTA and CDR2 is FQGNSA.

This chain joins TRBV25-1 and TRBJ2-7; D remains unclear. Trimming stripped 5 bases from V and 4 bases from J, with 18 bases between. Germline V gene lookup returns CDR1 MGHDK and CDR2 SYGVNS. The CDR3 is 15 amino acids. The CDR3 coding sequence is TGTGCCAGCAGTCAAGTCAAGGCGGAAGGTTACGAGCAGTACTTC. Its translation: CASSQVKAEGYEQYF.

V usage is TRBV6-5 and J usage is TRBJ2-3, with a weak D call TRBD1 (5 bases). This CDR3 is 14 amino acids long. Germline V gives CDR1 MNHEY, CDR2 SVGAGI. V lost 0 bases and J 5 bases, leaving 9 bases between the germline ends. The CDR3 coding sequence is TGTGCCAGCAGTTACTCGAGACAGTTAGATACGCAGTATTTT. This sequence encodes CASSYSRQLDTQYF.

The rearrangement uses TRBV10-1 and TRBJ1-1; D is possibly TRBD1 (5 bases). The germline V gene has CDR1 WNHNN and CDR2 SYGVQD (reference sequence). This CDR3 has 13 residues. CDR3: CAGDKGTNTEAFF. The CDR3 DNA follows: TGCGCGGGCGATAAGGGGACGAACACTGAAGCTTTCTTT.

The chain is built from TRBV9 and TRBJ1-1; D is unclear. The CDR3 is made up of 15 amino acids. Germline V gene sequence: CDR1 SGDLS, CDR2 YYNGEE. Trimming took 0 bases from V and 2 from J, leaving 11 bases between them. CDR3 loop: CASSVGTLLNTEAFF. For the CDR3, the DNA is TGTGCCAGCAGCGTAGGCACGTTACTAAACACTGAAGCTTTCTTT.

The V call is TRBV7-9, the J call TRBJ1-1, with D perhaps matching TRBD1 (6 bases). The CDR3 length is 15 residues. The V gene lost 5 bases and the J gene lost 2 bases, with 15 bases spanning the gap. CDR1 SEHNR and CDR2 FQNEAQ come from the germline V gene (reference sequence). The CDR3 nucleotides are TGTGCCAGCAGCCCAACCAGGGGATTAAACACTGAAGCTTTCTTT. Encoded protein: CASSPTRGLNTEAFF.